A single sample gave rise to the 15 T cell receptor beta chains below, sequenced in a study of human T cells and chemical hapten exposure. MiXCR was run by TCRdb on the RACE reads, yielding one entry per CDR3 protein. This sample yields tens of thousands of distinct CDR3 sequences, of which around 15% are seen a single time; 4% to 6% belongs to the top ten. The time point is: pre-sensitization, week 0. As for treatment: therapeutic diphenylcyclopropenone sensitization with weekly scalp DPC. The sample consisted of whole blood, taken in connection with sensitization to the hapten diphenylcyclopropenone (DPC). These receptors were obtained from a woman aged 45-65 years with alopecia areata. Some clones in this sample may be carry-over from other donors' samples.

This clonotype was counted between two and nine times. J is TRBJ1-1 and V is TRBV5-5; D is uncertain. This CDR3 spans 11 amino acids. Germline CDR1 SGHKS, CDR2 YYEKEE (reference sequence). V gave up 7 bases and J gave up 5 bases, with 9 bases separating them. This chain's CDR3 is CASHLGTEAFF. The CDR3, as DNA: TGTGCCAGCCACTTGGGGACTGAAGCTTTCTTT. The full variable domain, rest sourced from reference TRBV5-5 and TRBJ1-1, is DAGVTQSPTHLIKTRGQQVTLRCSPISGHKSVSWYQQVLGQGPQFIFQYYEKEERGRGNFPDRFSARQFPNYSSELNVNALLLGDSALYLCASHLGTEAFFGQGTRLTVV.

This clonotype was recorded a few times. V is TRBV9 and J is TRBJ2-1; 7 bases agree with TRBD1. Germline V gene sequence: CDR1 SGDLS, CDR2 YYNGEE. The CDR3 runs to 16 residues. J was trimmed by 5 bases and V by 0 bases; bases with no gene match: 8. CDR3 in DNA: TGTGCCAGCAGCGTAGGGACAGGCAACCGTGACAATGAGCAGTTCTTC. As protein: CASSVGTGNRDNEQFF.

This clonotype appeared a few times. The rearrangement joins TRBV20-1 to TRBJ2-1; 11 bases align to TRBD2. This CDR3 is 14 amino acids long. Losses at the gene ends were 2 bases for V and 3 bases for J; bases not matched to a gene: 0. Germline V gene lookup returns CDR1 DFQATT and CDR2 SNEGSKA (reference sequence). This CDR3 is CSARLAGGYNEQFF. Written as DNA, the CDR3 is TGCAGTGCTAGACTAGCGGGAGGCTACAATGAGCAGTTCTTC.

This clonotype showed up just a few times. This chain connects TRBV7-2 to TRBJ1-1; weak D call: TRBD1 (6 bases). The CDR3 runs 14 residues. From germline, CDR1 is SGHTA and CDR2 FQGNSA. V dropped 3 bases and J dropped 1 base, with 9 bases sitting between them. CDR3 protein: CASSFPRGNTEAFF. The CDR3 nucleotides read TGTGCCAGCAGCTTTCCCAGGGGGAACACTGAAGCTTTCTTT.

This clonotype has only a few counts. The chain links TRBV25-1 to TRBJ1-1; TRBD1 aligns across 12 bases. CDR3 length: 15 residues. J was trimmed by 3 bases and V by 2 bases; bases with no gene match: 1. The V gene's germline CDR1 is MGHDK and CDR2 SYGVNS. The CDR3 reads CASSEGTGGHTEAFF. DNA for the CDR3: TGTGCCAGCAGTGAAGGGACAGGGGGCCACACTGAAGCTTTCTTT. Full variable domain (outside the CDR3, taken from reference TRBV25-1 and TRBJ1-1): EADIYQTPRYLVIGTGKKITLECSQTMGHDKMYWYQQDPGMELHLIHYSYGVNSTEKGDLSSESTVSRIRTEHFPLTLESARPSHTSQYLCASSEGTGGHTEAFFGQGTRLTVV.

This chain uses TRBV20-1 with TRBJ2-3, with TRBD2 matching over 10 bases. The CDR3 contains 14 residues. The germline V gene has CDR1 DFQATT and CDR2 SNEGSKA (reference sequence). With V trimmed by 6 bases and J by 3 bases, 6 bases remained unmatched. DNA of the CDR3: TGCAGTGCAAATAGCGGGAGGTATACAGATACGCAGTATTTT. This codes for CSANSGRYTDTQYF.

This chain uses TRBV21-1 with TRBJ2-6; TRBD1, as called in the table, went unchecked against the DNA. TRBV21-1 is assigned pseudogene status. The CDR3 is 15 amino acids. As DNA, the CDR3 is TGTGCCAGCAGCAGAGGGGACTCTGGGGCCAACGTCCTGACTTTC. Its translation: CASSRGDSGANVLTF.

This clonotype was seen a handful of times. This chain uses TRBV5-4 with TRBJ2-2; D perhaps matches TRBD1 (6 bases). Per germline, CDR1 SGHNT and CDR2 YYREEE (reference sequence). V was shortened by 10 bases and J by 7 bases, with 20 bases between the two germline ends. This CDR3 contains 14 residues. The CDR3 protein is CAGQREPQRGELFF. The CDR3 DNA sequence: TGTGCCGGACAGCGAGAACCCCAACGCGGGGAGCTGTTTTTT.

This clonotype was counted a few times. V gene TRBV20-1 combines with J gene TRBJ2-7; 11 positions match TRBD2. The CDR3 is 14 amino acids. Trimming took 3 bases from V and 3 from J; bases not matched to a gene: 4. CDR1 and CDR2 (germline): DFQATT, SNEGSKA (reference sequence). CDR3 bases: TGCAGTGCTAGCGCCGGGACTAGCGGCTACGAGCAGTACTTC. This translates into CSASAGTSGYEQYF.

This clonotype showed up just a few times. The chain couples TRBV6-6 to TRBJ1-2, with D maybe TRBD1 (5 bases). Germline-derived CDR1 and CDR2 are MNHNY and SVGAGI (reference sequence). V was pared by 3 bases and J by 2 bases, with 7 bases between. The CDR3 consists of 13 residues. This CDR3 reads CASSYPGNYGYTF. The CDR3 nucleotides are TGTGCCAGCAGTTATCCAGGGAACTATGGCTACACCTTC.

This clonotype was found a few times. The V gene is TRBV28, the J gene TRBJ2-7; D is uncertain. In germline, CDR1 is MDHEN, CDR2 SYDVKM. The CDR3 is made up of 11 amino acids. Trimming left V 2 bases short and J 3 bases short, with 2 bases between. DNA for the CDR3: TGTGCCAGCAGTTTAAACTACGAGCAGTACTTC. It specifies CASSLNYEQYF.

This clonotype was counted between two and nine times. The rearrangement uses TRBV9 and TRBJ2-3; D ambiguous. V was cut by 3 bases and J by 4 bases, with 6 bases left in between. The CDR3 has 12 residues. Germline V CDR1 and CDR2: SGDLS, YYNGEE. The CDR3 here is CASSAGADTQYF. In nucleotides, the CDR3 is TGTGCCAGCAGCGCGGGCGCAGATACGCAGTATTTT. Variable domain in full (rest from reference TRBV9 and TRBJ2-3): DSGVTQTPKHLITATGQRVTLRCSPRSGDLSVYWYQQSLDQGLQFLIQYYNGEERAKGNILERFSAQQFPDLHSELNLSSLELGDSALYFCASSAGADTQYFGPGTRLTVL.

This clonotype has just a few counts. V and J are TRBV4-3 and TRBJ2-2, with TRBD2 identical over 8 bases. Per the germline V gene, CDR1 is LGHNA and CDR2 is YSLEER. V was pared by 4 bases and J by 2 bases, with 6 bases of the junction left unmatched. The CDR3 runs to 16 residues. The CDR3 DNA follows: TGCGCCAGCAGCCCTCTAGCGGGTACTAACACCGGGGAGCTGTTTTTT. It translates to CASSPLAGTNTGELFF.

This clonotype was counted at least ten times. The chain combines TRBV7-8 with TRBJ2-2; possible D gene TRBD2, 5 bases. Germline values: CDR1 SGHVS, CDR2 FQNEAQ. V was pared by 1 base and J by 6 bases, with 9 bases between. CDR3 length: 14 residues. This chain's CDR3 is CASSLGTGAGELFF. CDR3 nucleotides: TGTGCCAGCAGCTTAGGGACCGGGGCCGGGGAGCTGTTTTTT.

V and J are TRBV4-2 and TRBJ2-2; D is tentatively TRBD1 or TRBD2 (5 bases each). Germline V lookup: CDR1 LGHNA, CDR2 YNFKEQ. This CDR3 has 16 residues. Trimming took 0 bases from V and 5 from J, leaving 13 bases between them. The CDR3 DNA reads as TGTGCCAGCAGCCAAGATAACAGGCGAGGGACCGGGGAGCTGTTTTTT. Translating gives CASSQDNRRGTGELFF.